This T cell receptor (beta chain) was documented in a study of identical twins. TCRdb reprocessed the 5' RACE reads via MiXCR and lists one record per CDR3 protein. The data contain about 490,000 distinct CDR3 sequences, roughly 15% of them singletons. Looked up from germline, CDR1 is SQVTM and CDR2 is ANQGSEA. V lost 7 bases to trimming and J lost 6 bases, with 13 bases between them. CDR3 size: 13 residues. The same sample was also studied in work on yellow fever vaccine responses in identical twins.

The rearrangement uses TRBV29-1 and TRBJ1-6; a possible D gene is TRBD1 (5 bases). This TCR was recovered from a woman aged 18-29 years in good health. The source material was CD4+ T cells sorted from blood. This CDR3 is CSARRDGNSPLHF. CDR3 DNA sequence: TGCAGCGCCCGCCGGGACGGTAATTCACCCCTCCACTTT.